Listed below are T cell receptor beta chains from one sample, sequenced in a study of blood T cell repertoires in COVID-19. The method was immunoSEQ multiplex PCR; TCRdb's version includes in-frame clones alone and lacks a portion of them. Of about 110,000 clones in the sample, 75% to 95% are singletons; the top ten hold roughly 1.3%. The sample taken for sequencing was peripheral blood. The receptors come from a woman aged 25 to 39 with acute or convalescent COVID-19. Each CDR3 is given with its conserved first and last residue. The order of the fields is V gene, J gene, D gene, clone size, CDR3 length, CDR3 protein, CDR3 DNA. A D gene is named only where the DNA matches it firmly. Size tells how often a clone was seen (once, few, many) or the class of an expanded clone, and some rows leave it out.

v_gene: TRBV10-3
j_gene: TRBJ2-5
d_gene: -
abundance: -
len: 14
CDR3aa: CAIRQGGGEETQYF
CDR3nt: TGTGCCATCAGGCAAGGGGGCGGGGAAGAGACCCAGTACTTC

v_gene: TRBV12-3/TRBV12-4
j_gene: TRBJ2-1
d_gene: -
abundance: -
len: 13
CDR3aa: CASRKGQFNEQFF
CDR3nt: TGTGCCAGCAGGAAGGGACAATTCAATGAGCAGTTCTTC

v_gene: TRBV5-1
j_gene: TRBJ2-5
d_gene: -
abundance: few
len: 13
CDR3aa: CASSFTEQETQYF
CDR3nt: TGCGCCAGCAGCTTTACAGAACAAGAGACCCAGTACTTC

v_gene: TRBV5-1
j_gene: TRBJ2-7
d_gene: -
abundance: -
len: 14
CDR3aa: CASSLHDTSYEQYF
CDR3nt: TGCGCCAGCAGCTTGCATGACACTTCCTACGAGCAGTACTTC

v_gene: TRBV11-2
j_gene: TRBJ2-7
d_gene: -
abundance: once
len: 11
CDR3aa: CASSSNYEQYF
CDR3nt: TGTGCCAGCAGCTCCAACTACGAGCAGTACTTC

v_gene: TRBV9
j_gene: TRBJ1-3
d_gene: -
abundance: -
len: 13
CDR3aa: CASSPGLGNTIYF
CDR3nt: TGTGCCAGCAGCCCGGGACTGGGAAACACCATATATTTT

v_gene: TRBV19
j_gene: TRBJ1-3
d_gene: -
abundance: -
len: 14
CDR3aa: CASSTGGPGNTIYF
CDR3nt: TGTGCCAGTAGTACAGGAGGGCCTGGAAACACCATATATTTT

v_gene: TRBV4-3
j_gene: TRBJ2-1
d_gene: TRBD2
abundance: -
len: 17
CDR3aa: CASSQILAGEAYNEQFF
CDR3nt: TGCGCCAGCAGCCAGATACTAGCGGGGGAAGCCTACAATGAGCAGTTCTTC

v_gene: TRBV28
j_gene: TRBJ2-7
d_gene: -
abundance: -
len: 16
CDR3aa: CASRPRDFKKRGEQYF
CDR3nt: TGTGCCAGCAGGCCCCGGGACTTTAAGAAGAGAGGCGAGCAGTACTTC

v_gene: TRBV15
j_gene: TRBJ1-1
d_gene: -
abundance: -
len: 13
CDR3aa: CATSRDWALGAFF
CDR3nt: TGTGCCACCAGCAGAGATTGGGCTCTGGGAGCTTTCTTT

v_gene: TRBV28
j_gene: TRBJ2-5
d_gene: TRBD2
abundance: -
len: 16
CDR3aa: CASSSIWLAGAETQYF
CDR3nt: TGTGCCAGCAGTTCTATTTGGCTAGCGGGGGCGGAGACCCAGTACTTC

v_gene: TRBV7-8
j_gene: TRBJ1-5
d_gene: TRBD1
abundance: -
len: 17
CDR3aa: CASMGRDRGVGSQPQHF
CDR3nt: TGTGCCAGCATGGGCCGGGACAGGGGTGTGGGGAGTCAGCCCCAGCATTTT

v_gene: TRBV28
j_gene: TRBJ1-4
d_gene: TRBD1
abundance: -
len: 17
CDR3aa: CASSQGDRTTTNEKLFF
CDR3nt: TGTGCCAGCAGTCAGGGGGACAGGACTACAACTAATGAAAAACTGTTTTTT

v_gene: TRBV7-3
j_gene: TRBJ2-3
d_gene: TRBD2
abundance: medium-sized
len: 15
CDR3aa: CASSGLAGGTDTQYF
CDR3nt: TGTGCCAGCAGCGGACTAGCGGGAGGGACAGATACGCAGTATTTT

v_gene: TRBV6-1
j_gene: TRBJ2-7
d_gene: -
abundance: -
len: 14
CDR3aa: CASSEQTVSYEQYF
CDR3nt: TGTGCCAGCAGTGAGCAGACAGTCTCCTACGAGCAGTACTTC

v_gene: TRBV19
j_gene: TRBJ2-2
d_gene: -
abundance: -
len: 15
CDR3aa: CASEQGGSNTGELFF
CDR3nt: TGTGCCAGTGAGCAGGGGGGTTCGAACACCGGGGAGCTGTTTTTT

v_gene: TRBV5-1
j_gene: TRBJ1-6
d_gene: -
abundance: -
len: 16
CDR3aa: CASSLESSSYNSPLHF
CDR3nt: TGCGCCAGCAGCTTGGAGTCGAGCTCCTATAATTCACCCCTCCACTTT

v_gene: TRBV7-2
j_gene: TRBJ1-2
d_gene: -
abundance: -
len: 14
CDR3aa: CASSSTQGNYGYTF
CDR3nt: TGTGCCAGCAGCTCTACACAGGGAAACTATGGCTACACCTTC

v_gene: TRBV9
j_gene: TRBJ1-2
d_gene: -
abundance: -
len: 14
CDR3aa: CASRDTGTNYGYTF
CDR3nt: TGTGCCAGCAGAGATACAGGGACCAACTATGGCTACACCTTC

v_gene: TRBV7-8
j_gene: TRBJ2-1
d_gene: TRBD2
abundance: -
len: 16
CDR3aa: CASSFRSGGPNNEQFF
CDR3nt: TGTGCCAGCAGCTTCCGTTCGGGGGGGCCTAACAATGAGCAGTTCTTC

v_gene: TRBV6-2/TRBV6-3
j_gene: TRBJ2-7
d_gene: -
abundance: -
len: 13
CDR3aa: CASSKTGHYEQYF
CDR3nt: TGTGCCAGCAGTAAGACAGGTCACTACGAGCAGTACTTC

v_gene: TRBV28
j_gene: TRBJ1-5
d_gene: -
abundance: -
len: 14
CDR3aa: CASREGVLGQPQHF
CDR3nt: TGTGCCAGCAGGGAAGGGGTTTTGGGTCAGCCCCAGCATTTT

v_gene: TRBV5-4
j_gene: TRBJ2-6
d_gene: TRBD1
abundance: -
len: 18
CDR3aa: CASSSIGQVPSGANVLTF
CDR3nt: TGTGCCAGCAGCTCTATCGGACAGGTTCCTTCTGGGGCCAACGTCCTGACTTTC

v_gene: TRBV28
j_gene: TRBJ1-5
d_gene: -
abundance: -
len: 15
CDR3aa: CASMSGQGEMWPQHF
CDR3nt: TGTGCCAGCATGTCTGGGCAGGGCGAGATGTGGCCCCAGCATTTT